These T cell receptor beta chains were read from a single sample in a study of blood T cell repertoires in COVID-19. Only in-frame clones appear in the TCRdb table, and some are missing; sequencing was by immunoSEQ multiplex PCR. The sample includes about 260,000 clones, roughly 89% of them seen just once. The sequenced sample was peripheral blood. These receptor sequences come from a woman between 35 and 50 years old who had recovered from COVID-19. The CDR3 runs from the conserved cysteine through the conserved F or W. Fields, in order: D gene, clone size, J gene, CDR3 length, V gene, CDR3 protein, CDR3 DNA. A D gene is named only where the DNA matches it firmly. For some rows the clone size is stated as once, few or many, or as a class when expanded; others skip it.

d_call: .; clone_size: few; j_call: TRBJ1-4; cdr3_length: 14; v_call: TRBV10-2; cdr3_aa: CASKTGSTNEKLFF; cdr3_nt: TGCGCCAGCAAAACAGGGTCCACTAATGAAAAACTGTTTTTT
d_call: .; clone_size: .; j_call: TRBJ1-4; cdr3_length: 16; v_call: TRBV6-1; cdr3_aa: CASSEGPSGTNEKLFF; cdr3_nt: TGTGCCAGCAGTGAAGGGCCTTCAGGCACTAATGAAAAACTGTTTTTT
d_call: TRBD1; clone_size: .; j_call: TRBJ1-2; cdr3_length: 13; v_call: TRBV10-1; cdr3_aa: CASSAGTDYGYTF; cdr3_nt: TGCGCCAGCAGTGCCGGGACAGACTATGGCTACACCTTC
d_call: TRBD2; clone_size: .; j_call: TRBJ2-3; cdr3_length: 15; v_call: TRBV5-1; cdr3_aa: CASSVSGGSTDTQYF; cdr3_nt: TGCGCCAGCAGCGTCAGCGGGGGTAGCACAGATACGCAGTATTTT
d_call: TRBD2; clone_size: .; j_call: TRBJ2-3; cdr3_length: 18; v_call: TRBV5-6; cdr3_aa: CASSFFSGGPGRTDTQYF; cdr3_nt: TGTGCCAGCAGCTTTTTTAGCGGGGGGCCGGGTAGGACAGATACGCAGTATTTT
d_call: TRBD2; clone_size: .; j_call: TRBJ2-7; cdr3_length: 16; v_call: TRBV28; cdr3_aa: CASSLWTSGKAYEQYF; cdr3_nt: TGTGCCAGCAGTCTATGGACTAGCGGAAAAGCCTACGAGCAGTACTTC
d_call: .; clone_size: .; j_call: TRBJ1-2; cdr3_length: 15; v_call: TRBV28; cdr3_aa: CASSLIAGANYGYTF; cdr3_nt: TGTGCCAGCAGTTTAATCGCAGGGGCGAACTATGGCTACACCTTC
d_call: .; clone_size: .; j_call: TRBJ2-1; cdr3_length: 16; v_call: TRBV18; cdr3_aa: CASSPPSGGSYNEQFF; cdr3_nt: TGTGCCAGCTCACCACCATCAGGGGGGTCCTACAATGAGCAGTTCTTC
d_call: .; clone_size: .; j_call: TRBJ1-5; cdr3_length: 15; v_call: TRBV15; cdr3_aa: CATSSLPAGNQPQHF; cdr3_nt: TGTGCCACCAGCAGTCTCCCGGCGGGCAATCAGCCCCAGCATTTT
d_call: TRBD1; clone_size: .; j_call: TRBJ1-4; cdr3_length: 14; v_call: TRBV28; cdr3_aa: CASSHSGGREKLFF; cdr3_nt: TGTGCCAGCAGTCATTCAGGGGGCCGTGAAAAACTGTTTTTT
d_call: .; clone_size: .; j_call: TRBJ1-5; cdr3_length: 15; v_call: TRBV5-1; cdr3_aa: CASSLDPGIDQPQHF; cdr3_nt: TGCGCCAGCAGCTTGGATCCGGGGATTGATCAGCCCCAGCATTTT
d_call: TRBD1; clone_size: .; j_call: TRBJ1-2; cdr3_length: 15; v_call: TRBV5-5; cdr3_aa: CASSSGQGFSYGYTF; cdr3_nt: TGTGCCAGCAGCTCTGGACAGGGCTTTAGCTATGGCTACACCTTC
d_call: .; clone_size: .; j_call: TRBJ1-1; cdr3_length: 13; v_call: TRBV15; cdr3_aa: CATSTGWNTEAFF; cdr3_nt: TGTGCCACCAGCACGGGGTGGAACACTGAAGCTTTCTTT
d_call: .; clone_size: .; j_call: TRBJ1-5; cdr3_length: 13; v_call: TRBV6-5; cdr3_aa: CASRDSQAQPQHF; cdr3_nt: TGTGCCAGCAGAGACAGCCAAGCCCAGCCCCAGCATTTT
d_call: TRBD1; clone_size: once; j_call: TRBJ1-1; cdr3_length: 15; v_call: TRBV9; cdr3_aa: CATNPGQLMNTEAFF; cdr3_nt: TGTGCCACAAACCCGGGACAGCTTATGAACACTGAAGCTTTCTTT
d_call: .; clone_size: .; j_call: TRBJ1-2; cdr3_length: 14; v_call: TRBV19; cdr3_aa: CASSNRQARSGYTF; cdr3_nt: TGTGCCAGTAGTAACAGACAGGCGCGTAGTGGCTACACCTTC
d_call: TRBD1; clone_size: .; j_call: TRBJ2-7; cdr3_length: 14; v_call: TRBV5-1; cdr3_aa: CASSSGQGGLEQYF; cdr3_nt: TGCGCCAGCAGCTCCGGACAGGGGGGGCTTGAGCAGTACTTC
d_call: .; clone_size: once; j_call: TRBJ1-4; cdr3_length: 15; v_call: TRBV5-1; cdr3_aa: CASSLTGQPNEKLFF; cdr3_nt: TGCGCCAGCAGCTTAACCGGACAGCCTAATGAAAAACTGTTTTTT
d_call: TRBD1; clone_size: .; j_call: TRBJ1-6; cdr3_length: 15; v_call: TRBV3-1/TRBV3-2; cdr3_aa: CASSGSDRGGSPLHF; cdr3_nt: TGTGCCAGCAGCGGGTCCGACAGGGGAGGATCACCCCTCCACTTT
d_call: .; clone_size: .; j_call: TRBJ1-2; cdr3_length: 14; v_call: TRBV10-3; cdr3_aa: CAISESNVRDGYTF; cdr3_nt: TGTGCCATCAGTGAGTCGAACGTCCGGGATGGCTACACCTTC
d_call: TRBD1; clone_size: .; j_call: TRBJ2-1; cdr3_length: 13; v_call: TRBV9; cdr3_aa: CASSADRGHEQFF; cdr3_nt: TGTGCCAGCAGCGCGGACAGGGGGCATGAGCAGTTCTTC
d_call: .; clone_size: .; j_call: TRBJ1-1; cdr3_length: 11; v_call: TRBV6-5; cdr3_aa: CASSTWGRAFF; cdr3_nt: TGTGCCAGCAGTACCTGGGGCAGAGCTTTCTTT
d_call: .; clone_size: .; j_call: TRBJ1-1; cdr3_length: 12; v_call: TRBV29-1; cdr3_aa: CSGAGKNTEAFF; cdr3_nt: TGCAGCGGGGCCGGGAAAAACACTGAAGCTTTCTTT
d_call: TRBD2; clone_size: .; j_call: TRBJ2-1; cdr3_length: 14; v_call: TRBV3-1/TRBV3-2; cdr3_aa: CASRQLAGGNEQFF; cdr3_nt: TGTGCCAGCAGACAACTAGCGGGGGGCAATGAGCAGTTCTTC
d_call: TRBD1; clone_size: .; j_call: TRBJ2-2; cdr3_length: 15; v_call: TRBV6-5; cdr3_aa: CASRRGTGGLGELFF; cdr3_nt: TGTGCCAGCCGGAGGGGGACAGGGGGTTTGGGGGAGCTGTTTTTT
d_call: .; clone_size: once; j_call: TRBJ2-5; cdr3_length: 13; v_call: TRBV28; cdr3_aa: CASRRLGGETQYF; cdr3_nt: TGTGCCAGCAGAAGACTAGGAGGGGAGACCCAGTACTTC
d_call: TRBD1; clone_size: .; j_call: TRBJ2-7; cdr3_length: 13; v_call: TRBV3-1/TRBV3-2; cdr3_aa: CASSPTGGYEQYF; cdr3_nt: TGTGCCAGCAGCCCAACAGGGGGATACGAGCAGTACTTC
d_call: .; clone_size: .; j_call: TRBJ2-1; cdr3_length: 14; v_call: TRBV6-4; cdr3_aa: CASSEEASIYEQFF; cdr3_nt: TGTGCCAGCAGTGAGGAGGCTAGTATCTATGAGCAGTTCTTC
d_call: .; clone_size: .; j_call: TRBJ1-2; cdr3_length: 14; v_call: TRBV6-5; cdr3_aa: CASSYGPGAWGYTF; cdr3_nt: TGTGCCAGCAGTTATGGGCCAGGTGCTTGGGGCTACACCTTC
d_call: .; clone_size: .; j_call: TRBJ1-1; cdr3_length: 12; v_call: TRBV28; cdr3_aa: CASSLRNTEAFF; cdr3_nt: TGTGCCAGCAGTTTGAGGAACACTGAAGCTTTCTTT
d_call: TRBD2; clone_size: .; j_call: TRBJ2-3; cdr3_length: 15; v_call: TRBV5-4; cdr3_aa: CASSPSGGSTDTQYF; cdr3_nt: TGTGCCAGCAGCCCTAGCGGGGGCAGCACAGATACGCAGTATTTT
d_call: .; clone_size: .; j_call: TRBJ2-1; cdr3_length: 13; v_call: TRBV4-2; cdr3_aa: CASSLGGGGEQFF; cdr3_nt: TGTGCCAGCAGCCTCGGTGGGGGGGGCGAGCAGTTCTTC
d_call: .; clone_size: .; j_call: TRBJ2-7; cdr3_length: 14; v_call: TRBV5-4; cdr3_aa: CASSLGQLGYEQYF; cdr3_nt: TGTGCCAGCAGCTTGGGACAGCTCGGCTACGAGCAGTACTTC
d_call: .; clone_size: .; j_call: TRBJ1-3; cdr3_length: 15; v_call: TRBV6-5; cdr3_aa: CASRPWGDSGNTIYF; cdr3_nt: TGTGCCAGCAGGCCCTGGGGGGACTCTGGAAACACCATATATTTT
d_call: .; clone_size: .; j_call: TRBJ1-1; cdr3_length: 17; v_call: TRBV6-1; cdr3_aa: CASSERWGPQGNTEAFF; cdr3_nt: TGTGCCAGCAGTGAACGTTGGGGCCCCCAGGGGAACACTGAAGCTTTCTTT
d_call: .; clone_size: .; j_call: TRBJ2-7; cdr3_length: 15; v_call: TRBV7-9; cdr3_aa: CASSPGQPTTGEQYF; cdr3_nt: TGTGCCAGCAGTCCTGGACAGCCAACAACGGGCGAGCAGTACTTC
d_call: .; clone_size: .; j_call: TRBJ1-3; cdr3_length: 13; v_call: TRBV12-3/TRBV12-4; cdr3_aa: CATDISSGNTIYF; cdr3_nt: TGTGCCACCGACATTAGCTCTGGAAACACCATATATTTT
d_call: TRBD1; clone_size: .; j_call: TRBJ1-1; cdr3_length: 17; v_call: TRBV29-1; cdr3_aa: CSVVSSRKDRGRSEAFF; cdr3_nt: TGCAGCGTTGTAAGTAGCCGGAAGGACAGGGGGCGATCTGAAGCTTTCTTT
d_call: .; clone_size: .; j_call: TRBJ1-1; cdr3_length: 12; v_call: TRBV30; cdr3_aa: CAWSVPPGVCFF; cdr3_nt: TGTGCCTGGAGTGTCCCTCCGGGGGTTTGTTTCTTT
d_call: .; clone_size: .; j_call: TRBJ1-1; cdr3_length: 16; v_call: TRBV5-1; cdr3_aa: CASSLGQGLTNTEAFF; cdr3_nt: TGCGCCAGCAGTTTAGGGCAGGGGCTCACGAACACTGAAGCTTTCTTT
d_call: TRBD1; clone_size: .; j_call: TRBJ1-5; cdr3_length: 15; v_call: TRBV6-5; cdr3_aa: CASRTGDFSNQPQHF; cdr3_nt: TGTGCCAGCAGAACAGGGGATTTTAGCAATCAGCCCCAGCATTTT
d_call: .; clone_size: .; j_call: TRBJ1-4; cdr3_length: 16; v_call: TRBV7-2; cdr3_aa: CASSSYQGLANEKLFF; cdr3_nt: TGTGCCAGCAGTTCCTACCAGGGGCTGGCTAATGAAAAACTGTTTTTT
d_call: .; clone_size: .; j_call: TRBJ2-7; cdr3_length: 17; v_call: TRBV7-6; cdr3_aa: CASSSSLSGGKTYEQYF; cdr3_nt: TGTGCCAGCAGCTCCTCCCTGTCAGGGGGGAAAACCTACGAGCAGTACTTC
d_call: .; clone_size: .; j_call: TRBJ1-2; cdr3_length: 14; v_call: TRBV28; cdr3_aa: CASSPFGGGYGYTF; cdr3_nt: TGTGCCAGCAGTCCCTTTGGGGGAGGCTATGGCTACACCTTC
d_call: .; clone_size: .; j_call: TRBJ1-3; cdr3_length: 17; v_call: TRBV27; cdr3_aa: CASSLSFGASSGNTIYF; cdr3_nt: TGTGCCAGCAGTTTATCATTTGGGGCGAGCTCTGGAAACACCATATATTTT
d_call: TRBD2; clone_size: .; j_call: TRBJ2-1; cdr3_length: 17; v_call: TRBV5-4; cdr3_aa: CASSLGTSGGSYNEQFF; cdr3_nt: TGTGCCAGCAGCTTGGGGACTAGCGGGGGGTCCTACAATGAGCAGTTCTTC
d_call: .; clone_size: .; j_call: TRBJ2-7; cdr3_length: 14; v_call: TRBV15; cdr3_aa: CATSRDAGPYEQYF; cdr3_nt: TGTGCCACCAGCAGAGATGCGGGCCCCTACGAGCAGTACTTC
d_call: TRBD1; clone_size: .; j_call: TRBJ1-1; cdr3_length: 16; v_call: TRBV4-2; cdr3_aa: CASSQDTGQGGTEAFF; cdr3_nt: TGTGCCAGCAGCCAAGATACCGGACAGGGAGGCACTGAAGCTTTCTTT
d_call: .; clone_size: .; j_call: TRBJ2-4; cdr3_length: 16; v_call: TRBV5-1; cdr3_aa: CASSPGQILAKNIQYF; cdr3_nt: TGCGCCAGCAGCCCAGGACAGATCCTAGCCAAAAACATTCAGTACTTC
d_call: .; clone_size: .; j_call: TRBJ2-5; cdr3_length: 13; v_call: TRBV5-4; cdr3_aa: CASSSSVQETQYF; cdr3_nt: TGTGCCAGCAGCTCCTCAGTGCAAGAGACCCAGTACTTC
d_call: TRBD1; clone_size: .; j_call: TRBJ2-2; cdr3_length: 16; v_call: TRBV18; cdr3_aa: CASSPTGTVNTGELFF; cdr3_nt: TGTGCCAGCTCACCTACTGGGACAGTCAACACCGGGGAGCTGTTTTTT
d_call: TRBD2; clone_size: .; j_call: TRBJ2-3; cdr3_length: 15; v_call: TRBV3-1/TRBV3-2; cdr3_aa: CASNNRGLASHTQYF; cdr3_nt: TGTGCCAGCAATAACCGGGGACTAGCATCCCATACGCAGTATTTT
d_call: .; clone_size: .; j_call: TRBJ1-5; cdr3_length: 15; v_call: TRBV19; cdr3_aa: CASSQQGLSNQPQHF; cdr3_nt: TGTGCCTCTTCCCAGCAGGGATTGAGCAATCAGCCCCAGCATTTT
d_call: .; clone_size: .; j_call: TRBJ1-5; cdr3_length: 13; v_call: TRBV12-3/TRBV12-4; cdr3_aa: CASINTGSQPQHF; cdr3_nt: TGTGCCAGCATCAATACAGGCTCCCAGCCCCAGCATTTT
d_call: .; clone_size: once; j_call: TRBJ1-1; cdr3_length: 13; v_call: TRBV12-3/TRBV12-4; cdr3_aa: CASSSSEETEAFF; cdr3_nt: TGTGCCAGCAGTTCTAGCGAGGAAACTGAAGCTTTCTTT